The TCR beta chain under discussion was sequenced for a study of radiation and T cells in renal cell carcinoma. Indicated time point: blood 4 weeks post-SBRT, at nephrectomy. Treatment noted: 15 Gy SBRT to primary tumor, nephrectomy 4 weeks later. The table came from immunoSEQ multiplex PCR; TCRdb's copy has only in-frame clones and leaves some out. The data contain about 90,000 clones, about 82% of them singletons. The length of the CDR3 is 14 residues. V was pared by 1 base and J by 2 bases, with 12 bases between. Germline V gene lookup returns CDR1 SQVTM and CDR2 ANQGSEA. The genes are TRBV29-1 and TRBJ2-7, with D possibly matching TRBD1 (5 bases). This TCR came from a man aged 45-60 years with renal cell carcinoma. Specimen: blood, collected from a patient whose treatment included radiotherapy and nephrectomy. CDR3 coding DNA: TGCAGCGTTGAAGTCGAGACAGCCCCCTACGAGCAGTACTTC. This translates into CSVEVETAPYEQYF.